The 3 T cell receptor beta chains below come from one sample, sequenced in a study of vaccination and CD4 T cells after COVID-19. No cognate antigen is known for these TCRs. Treatment: roughly ten-day PBMC culture with coronavirus spike peptide pools or control peptides (ViraFEST assay). Sequenced with the Oncomine TCR Beta short-read assay was DNA taken from cultured CD4+ T cells. TCRdb ran MiXCR on the PCR reads and lists one entry per CDR3 protein. The sample comprises about 16,000 distinct CDR3 sequences, approximately 57% of which are singletons, and 12% rests with the top ten. Sequencing was performed on CD4+ T cells from blood, cultured in vitro. All receptors derive from a human donor who had recovered from COVID-19.

This clonotype was seen more than once but under ten times. This sequence joins TRBV10-3 and TRBJ2-7, with D hard to call. Germline V gene data show CDR1 as ENHRY and CDR2 as SYGVKD. The CDR3 is made up of 13 amino acids. Trimming cost V 0 bases and J 2 bases, with 5 bases left between them. The CDR3 protein is CAISESGAYEQYF. The CDR3 bases are TGTGCCATCAGTGAGTCTGGGGCCTACGAGCAGTACTTC.

The rearrangement uses TRBV27 and TRBJ1-1, with D possibly TRBD1 on 6 matching bases. This CDR3 contains 13 residues. V shed 5 bases and J shed 4 bases, with 11 bases lying between them. Per the germline V gene, CDR1 is MNHEY and CDR2 is SMNVEV (reference sequence). CDR3 amino acids: CASSARGRTEAFF. DNA for the CDR3: TGTGCCAGCAGTGCCAGGGGTCGCACTGAAGCTTTCTTT.

The chain recombines TRBV6-1 with TRBJ2-7; 12 bases agree with TRBD2. V gave up 5 bases and J gave up 3 bases; unmatched junction bases: 2. The length of the CDR3 is 14 residues. Germline CDR1 reads MNHNS; CDR2 reads SASEGT. The CDR3, as DNA: TGTGCCAGCAGTCAGACTAGCGGGAGCTACGAGCAGTACTTC. Its protein product is CASSQTSGSYEQYF.